The 20 T cell receptor beta chains below were found in one sample sequenced in a study of graft-versus-host responses after intestinal transplantation. Researchers processed graft tissue to release intraepithelial and lamina propria lymphocytes. Using immunoSEQ multiplex PCR, the repertoire was profiled, and TCRdb retains in-frame clones only, with some absent. This sample has about 15,000 clones; around 70% occur once, and the top ten carry roughly a quarter. The specimen comprised ileum tissue, sampled 700 to 800 days after intestinal transplantation. These receptors originate from a human patient who received an intestinal transplant, so some T cells may come from the graft donor.

This clone appeared a few times. The V and J genes are TRBV6-5 and TRBJ1-5; D might be TRBD1 (6 bases). Trimming stripped 4 bases from V and 4 bases from J, with 8 bases between. Germline CDR1 is MNHEY and CDR2 is SVGAGI. This CDR3 has 13 residues. CDR3 DNA: TGTGCCAGCAGTTCCAGGGGTAATCAGCCCCAGCATTTT. This translates into CASSSRGNQPQHF.

The chain employs TRBV27 and TRBJ2-1; TRBD2 matches at 11 bases. The CDR3 is 18 residues long. Germline V lookup: CDR1 MNHEY, CDR2 SMNVEV (reference sequence). The ends lost 4 bases at V and 10 bases at J; junction bases unmatched: 18. CDR3 protein: CASSSESPGLAVLKEQFF. CDR3 sequence (DNA): TGTGCCAGCAGTTCGGAATCGCCGGGACTAGCGGTCCTCAAAGAGCAGTTCTTC.

V usage is TRBV29-1 and J usage is TRBJ1-2; D gene unclear. The germline gives CDR1 SQVTM, CDR2 ANQGSEA. The V end was cut by 8 bases, the J end by 9 bases, with 16 bases between. The CDR3 is 11 amino acids. This chain's CDR3 is CSFQEAGSYTF. The DNA for the CDR3 is TGCAGCTTTCAGGAGGCCGGGAGCTACACCTTC.

The chain combines TRBV10-1 with TRBJ2-2, with D unresolved. Trimming cost V 1 base and J 5 bases, with 8 bases left between them. Germline V CDR1 and CDR2: WNHNN, SYGVQD (reference sequence). CDR3 length equals 14 residues. The CDR3 region has the DNA TGCGCCAGCAGTGAGTGGCGTTCGACCGGGGAGCTGTTTTTT. Protein sequence: CASSEWRSTGELFF.

V and J are TRBV4-3 and TRBJ2-7; D is ambiguous. Germline V gene lookup returns CDR1 LGHNA and CDR2 YSLEER. V was clipped by 1 base and J by 6 bases, with 16 bases between them. CDR3 size: 15 residues. CDR3 DNA sequence: TGCGCCAGCAGCCAAGGTACTCTCCAGGTCCCCGAGCAGTACTTC. The encoded protein is CASSQGTLQVPEQYF.

This clone was detected only a few times. A much more abundant neighbour one base away suggests this may be a read error. CDR3 sequence: CASSEDSAGANVLTF. DNA for the CDR3: TGTGCCAGCAGTGAGGACAGCGCTGGGGCCAACGTCCTGACTTTC. The J gene is TRBJ2-6, the V gene TRBV6-1; the D gene is possibly TRBD1 (6 bases). The germline V gene encodes CDR1 MNHNS and CDR2 SASEGT. CDR3 length: 15 amino acids. Between the trimmed V and J ends, which lost 3 bases and 2 bases, there was a span of 8 bases.

The chain has TRBV5-1 and TRBJ2-5, with 7 bases identical to TRBD1. The CDR3 spans 13 residues. V lost 7 bases, J lost 3 bases, and 6 bases stayed unmatched. Germline CDR1 is SGHRS and CDR2 is YFSETQ. The CDR3 DNA is TGCGCCAGCGCCAGACAGGGAGAAGAGACCCAGTACTTC. This gives the protein CASARQGEETQYF.

In its sample, this clone was seen once. The chain is built from TRBV7-7 and TRBJ2-2, with a tentative D call TRBD1 (5 bases). The germline CDR1 and CDR2 sequences are SSHAT and FNYEAQ (reference sequence). The ends were cut back, 0 bases at V and 6 bases at J, with 14 bases in the middle. The CDR3 is 16 amino acids. CDR3 sequence: CASSLAGLGVPGELFF. CDR3 bases: TGTGCCAGCAGCTTAGCGGGGCTAGGAGTTCCCGGGGAGCTGTTTTTT.

This clone was found a few times. V usage is TRBV6-1 and J usage is TRBJ1-6, with D unclear. Trimming shortened V by 5 bases and J by 4 bases, and 9 bases separated the two germline ends. There are 14 residues in the CDR3. Germline V gene sequence: CDR1 MNHNS, CDR2 SASEGT. CDR3 coding DNA: TGTGCCAGCAGTCCCCTGCAGTATAATTCACCCCTCCACTTT. It translates to CASSPLQYNSPLHF.

This CDR3 is CASSYPSSLEPQQFF. Written as DNA, the CDR3 is TGTGCCAGCAGTTACCCTTCTTCCCTTGAACCCCAGCAGTTCTTC. The gene calls are TRBV6-6 and TRBJ2-1; no firm D call. The CDR3 runs 15 residues. Trimming took off 2 bases at V and 11 bases at J, with 19 bases between the two ends. From germline, CDR1 is MNHNY and CDR2 SVGAGI (reference sequence).

The chain uses TRBV4-1 and TRBJ1-5; D is uncertain. V was trimmed by 0 bases and J by 5 bases, leaving 8 bases between them. CDR3 length equals 14 residues. Germline V gives CDR1 MGHRA, CDR2 YSYEKL. The CDR3, as DNA: TGCGCCAGCAGCCAAGACATTGGGGATCAGCCCCAGCATTTT. It encodes CASSQDIGDQPQHF.

This sequence joins TRBV5-1 and TRBJ2-5; D perhaps matches TRBD2 (6 bases). Trimming shortened V by 6 bases and J by 4 bases, and 22 bases separated the two germline ends. The CDR3 length is 16 residues. The germline V gene has CDR1 SGHRS and CDR2 YFSETQ. Here the CDR3 DNA reads TGCGCCAGCACTTTAGAGAACTACAAGCGGGCAGAGACCCAGTACTTC. Residues: CASTLENYKRAETQYF.

The J gene is TRBJ1-6, the V gene TRBV13; 10 bases fit TRBD1. V shed 5 bases, J shed 7 bases, and the junction held 5 bases outside the gene matches. CDR1 is PRHDT, CDR2 FYEKMQ, per germline (reference sequence). This CDR3 is 15 amino acids long. The CDR3 DNA reads TGTGCCAGCAGCGTGACAGGGGGCGGGAATTCACCCCTCCACTTT. Protein: CASSVTGGGNSPLHF.

A single count supports this clone. This chain links TRBV27 with TRBJ2-3; 8 bases line up with TRBD2. The CDR3 runs to 16 residues. Germline V CDR1 and CDR2: MNHEY, SMNVEV (reference sequence). The V gene end was trimmed by 4 bases and the J gene end by 5 bases; junction bases not matched to a gene: 11. The CDR3 here is CASSSSPTSGGDTQYF. The CDR3 nucleotides are TGTGCCAGCAGTTCCTCCCCTACTAGCGGCGGAGATACGCAGTATTTT.

A word on this clone: With only one base between it and a far larger clone, this is likely a read error. The rearrangement joins TRBV1 to TRBJ2-4; the table calls TRBD2, which could not be checked here. TRBV1 is tagged as a pseudogene. The CDR3 sequence is 17 residues long. The CDR3 region has the DNA TGCACCAGCAGCCATTACCACTGGGGAGCGGGCAAAAACATTCAGTACTTC. This encodes CTSSHYHWGAGKNIQYF.

The chain's CDR3 is CASSLTLNTEAFF. DNA of the CDR3: TGTGCCAGCAGTCTGACCCTGAACACTGAAGCTTTCTTT. The chain combines TRBV6-5 with TRBJ1-1; D call uncertain. The germline CDR1 and CDR2 sequences are MNHEY and SVGAGI. The CDR3 extends over 13 amino acids. The V end was cut by 5 bases, the J end by 0 bases, with 7 bases between.

This clone was detected a few times. The chain employs TRBV4-2 and TRBJ2-5; 9 bases align to TRBD1. CDR1 LGHNA and CDR2 YNFKEQ come from the germline V gene. V dropped 3 bases and J dropped 1; count of bases not matched to a gene: 9. The CDR3 runs 17 residues. The CDR3 sequence: CASSQNAGTGPQETQYF. Here the CDR3 DNA reads TGTGCCAGCAGCCAGAACGCCGGGACAGGGCCCCAAGAGACCCAGTACTTC.

This chain connects TRBV5-2 to TRBJ1-2. TRBV5-2 is marked as a pseudogene. CDR3 length: 16 amino acids. The CDR3 DNA is TGCGCCAGCAGCCAAGAGGATATCCAGGCCAACTATGGCTACACCTTC. Its translation is CASSQEDIQANYGYTF.

With respect to this clone: This sample includes further DNA sequences coding for the same CDR3. The chain combines TRBV6-1 with TRBJ2-7; no clear D gene. CDR3 length: 13 amino acids. Germline CDR1 MNHNS, CDR2 SASEGT. V was clipped by 3 bases and J by 4 bases, with 10 bases between them. The CDR3 DNA reads as TGTGCCAGCAGTGAGGCGGCGGATTACGAGCAGTACTTC. Its protein product is CASSEAADYEQYF.

The V gene is TRBV30, the J gene TRBJ2-1, with 11 nucleotides matching TRBD2. The CDR3 totals 21 residues. Germline lookup yields CDR1 GTSNPN and CDR2 SVGIG (reference sequence). Germline trimming cut 2 bases from V and 4 bases from J; bases unmatched to any gene: 22. The DNA for the CDR3 is TGTGCCTGGAGTAGGCAAAAGGACAAGGAAAGACTAGCGGGGATTTACAATGAGCAGTTCTTC. Protein sequence: CAWSRQKDKERLAGIYNEQFF.